This T cell receptor (beta chain) derives from a study of T cell responses to AZD1222 COVID-19 vaccine. Germline V gene sequence: CDR1 PRHDT, CDR2 FYEKMQ (reference sequence). The CDR3 is 14 residues long. V was cut by 1 base and J by 1 base, with 8 bases left in between. As regards this clone: As yet, its antigen is unknown.

Clones were sequenced by immunoSEQ multiplex PCR, and TCRdb holds only the in-frame ones, with some missing. The sample records 150,000 to 160,000 clones, approximately 90% being singletons. Study-wide results and limits: The donors showed a predominance of white British ancestry and of females, with possible underestimation of clonal diversity. Nearly half of spike-specific TCRs reportedly target variant regions that are unmutated in the B.1.351 and B.1.1.7 variants. The span of vaccine-associated CD4 TCRs extended across spike, with dominance at 160-218 and 743-854.

The clonotype was recovered from an adult in good health. Sample: peripheral blood, taken on day 0 of AZD1222 vaccination. J is TRBJ2-7 and V is TRBV13; the D is unclear. CDR3 sequence (DNA): TGTGCCAGCAGCTTAGACGGGCTATCCTACGAGCAGTACTTC. Residues: CASSLDGLSYEQYF. The full variable domain, rest sourced from reference TRBV13 and TRBJ2-7, is AAGVIQSPRHLIKEKRETATLKCYPIPRHDTVYWYQQGPGQDPQFLISFYEKMQSDKGSIPDRFSAQQFSDYHSELNMSSLELGDSALYFCASSLDGLSYEQYFGPGTRLTVT.